A selection of T cell receptor beta chains follows, all from one sample in a study of T cell responses to AZD1222 COVID-19 vaccine. Measured with immunoSEQ multiplex PCR; TCRdb has only the in-frame clones, and not every one. The table records 70,000 to 95,000 clones, around nine tenths of them present only once. The sequencing used peripheral blood, collected 28 days after the second AZD1222 dose. Receptor source: an adult who received the AZD1222 COVID-19 vaccine. CDR3s include the opening cysteine and the closing phenylalanine or tryptophan. A D gene is named only where the DNA matches it firmly. The size of a clone is reported for some rows only, either as once, few or many, or as a class for expanded clones.

J,D,size,V,CDR3,DNA
TRBJ2-2,-,-,TRBV5-4,CASSLAWGPNTGELFF,TGTGCCAGCAGCTTGGCCTGGGGACCAAACACCGGGGAGCTGTTTTTT
TRBJ2-3,TRBD1,-,TRBV2,CASSTPPGTGNSDTQYF,TGTGCCAGCAGCACACCTCCGGGGACAGGGAATTCAGATACGCAGTATTTT
TRBJ2-5,-,few,TRBV5-1,CASSLGWETQYF,TGCGCCAGCAGCTTGGGATGGGAGACCCAGTACTTC
TRBJ1-1,-,-,TRBV12-3/TRBV12-4,CASSLGVGTEAFF,TGTGCCAGCAGTTTAGGGGTGGGCACTGAAGCTTTCTTT
TRBJ1-1,-,-,TRBV3-1/TRBV3-2,CASSKGQGIAEAFF,TGTGCCAGCAGCAAGGGGCAGGGTATAGCTGAAGCTTTCTTT
TRBJ1-3,-,-,TRBV5-1,CASSLSWDFNSGNTIYF,TGCGCCAGCAGCTTGTCGTGGGACTTCAACTCTGGAAACACCATATATTTT
TRBJ1-2,-,-,TRBV6-2/TRBV6-3,CASSRLSDGYTF,TGTGCCAGCAGCCGGCTTTCGGATGGCTACACCTTC
TRBJ2-7,TRBD1,once,TRBV18,CASSRTGGGYEQYF,TGTGCCAGCTCACGGACAGGGGGGGGCTACGAGCAGTACTTC
TRBJ1-1,-,-,TRBV19,CASYTGRGMNTEAFF,TGTGCCAGCTACACAGGGCGAGGAATGAACACTGAAGCTTTCTTT
TRBJ1-1,-,-,TRBV9,CASSSGLANTEAFF,TGTGCCAGCAGCTCGGGCCTCGCGAACACTGAAGCTTTCTTT
TRBJ1-2,-,-,TRBV18,CASSPPVSRVNYGYTF,TGTGCCAGCTCACCACCGGTATCCAGGGTTAACTATGGCTACACCTTC
TRBJ1-1,TRBD1,-,TRBV7-2,CASSAGQGRGTEAFF,TGTGCCAGCAGCGCGGGACAGGGGAGGGGCACTGAAGCTTTCTTT
TRBJ2-7,-,-,TRBV9,CASSVTPNSREQYF,TGTGCCAGCAGCGTAACCCCCAATTCACGCGAGCAGTACTTC
TRBJ2-2,-,-,TRBV5-4,CASSSQAGELFF,TGTGCCAGCAGCTCCCAGGCCGGGGAGCTGTTTTTT
TRBJ2-3,-,-,TRBV5-6,CASSSAAGGADTQYF,TGTGCCAGCAGCTCCGCGGCGGGCGGGGCAGATACGCAGTATTTT
TRBJ2-1,-,-,TRBV5-6,CASSLWWGSNNEQFF,TGTGCCAGCAGCTTGTGGTGGGGCTCAAACAATGAGCAGTTCTTC
TRBJ1-4,TRBD1,few,TRBV14,CASSQVGTGEKLFF,TGTGCCAGCAGCCAAGTCGGGACAGGTGAAAAACTGTTTTTT
TRBJ1-2,-,-,TRBV5-4,CASSPGGDNYGYTF,TGTGCCAGCAGCCCGGGGGGGGATAACTATGGCTACACCTTC
TRBJ1-2,-,-,TRBV19,CASTNRFGDGYTF,TGTGCCAGTACCAACAGGTTTGGGGATGGCTACACCTTC
TRBJ2-3,-,-,TRBV9,CASSVQGARRDTQYF,TGTGCCAGCAGCGTACAAGGGGCTCGAAGGGATACGCAGTATTTT
TRBJ2-1,-,-,TRBV4-1,CASSQIGSSYNEQFF,TGCGCCAGCAGCCAGATAGGGAGCTCCTACAATGAGCAGTTCTTC
TRBJ2-7,-,-,TRBV24-1,CASTPGHESCEQYF,TGTGCCAGCACACCGGGACATGAGAGCTGCGAGCAGTACTTC